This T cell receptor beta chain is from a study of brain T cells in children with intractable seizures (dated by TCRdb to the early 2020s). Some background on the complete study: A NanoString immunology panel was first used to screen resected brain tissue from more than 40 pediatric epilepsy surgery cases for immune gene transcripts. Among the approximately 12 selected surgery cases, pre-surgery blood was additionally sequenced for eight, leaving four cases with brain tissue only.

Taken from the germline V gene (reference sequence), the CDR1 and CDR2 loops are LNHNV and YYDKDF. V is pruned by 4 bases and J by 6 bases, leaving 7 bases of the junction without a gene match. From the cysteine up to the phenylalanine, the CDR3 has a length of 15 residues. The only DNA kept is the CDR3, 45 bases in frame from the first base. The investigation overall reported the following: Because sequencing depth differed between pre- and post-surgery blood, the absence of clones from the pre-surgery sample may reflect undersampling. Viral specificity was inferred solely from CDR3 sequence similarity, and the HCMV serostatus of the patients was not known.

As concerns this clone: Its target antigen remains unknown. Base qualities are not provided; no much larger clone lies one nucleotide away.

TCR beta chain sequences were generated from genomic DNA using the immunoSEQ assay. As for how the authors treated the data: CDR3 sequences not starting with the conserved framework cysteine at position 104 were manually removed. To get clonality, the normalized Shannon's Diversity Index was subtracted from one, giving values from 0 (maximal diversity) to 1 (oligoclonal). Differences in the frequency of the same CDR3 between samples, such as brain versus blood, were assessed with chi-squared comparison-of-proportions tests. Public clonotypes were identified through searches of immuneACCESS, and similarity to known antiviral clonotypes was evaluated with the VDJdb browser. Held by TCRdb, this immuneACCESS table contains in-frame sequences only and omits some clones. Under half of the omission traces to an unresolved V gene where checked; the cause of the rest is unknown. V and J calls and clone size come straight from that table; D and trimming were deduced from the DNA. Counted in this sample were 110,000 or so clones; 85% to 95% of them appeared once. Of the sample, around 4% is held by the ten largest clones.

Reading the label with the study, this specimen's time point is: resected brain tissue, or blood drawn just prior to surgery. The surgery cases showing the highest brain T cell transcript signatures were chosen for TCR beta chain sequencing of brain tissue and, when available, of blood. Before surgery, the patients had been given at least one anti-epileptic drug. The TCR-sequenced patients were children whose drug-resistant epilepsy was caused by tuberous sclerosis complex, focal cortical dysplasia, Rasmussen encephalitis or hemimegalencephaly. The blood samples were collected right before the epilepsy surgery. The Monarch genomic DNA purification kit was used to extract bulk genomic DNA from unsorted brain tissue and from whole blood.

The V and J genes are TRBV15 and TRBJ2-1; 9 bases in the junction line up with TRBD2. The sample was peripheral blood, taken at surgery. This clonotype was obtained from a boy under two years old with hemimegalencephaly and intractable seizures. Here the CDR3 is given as CATSILAGDGNEQFF. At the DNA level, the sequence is TGTGCCACCAGCATCTTAGCGGGAGACGGCAATGAGCAGTTCTTC.